One sample yielded the 5 T cell receptor beta chains listed below, sequenced in a study of blood T cells in healthy people across ages. Primers used in a second PCR of roughly 7 to 11 cycles were a sample-barcoded 5' primer and a J-beta primer mix. TCRdb re-called the 5' RACE reads with MiXCR, one entry per CDR3 protein. The table lists 1.5 million to 2 million distinct CDR3 sequences, roughly 30% of them singletons. The sequencing input was blood. Receptors were obtained from a woman aged 25 to 45 in good health.

Many counts were recorded for this clonotype. The chain couples TRBV7-3 to TRBJ2-1; 11 bases match TRBD2. The CDR3 is 21 residues long. Trimming at V came to 1 base and at J to 0 bases, leaving 14 bases not matched to a gene. Germline CDR1 SGHTA, CDR2 FQGTGA. In nucleotides, the CDR3 is TGTGCCAGCAGCTTAAATCGCTGGGCTAGCGGGGGGCACAGCTCCTACAATGAGCAGTTCTTC. This codes for CASSLNRWASGGHSSYNEQFF.

This clonotype was found a few times. V and J are TRBV20-1 and TRBJ2-7, with TRBD2 matching over 7 bases. This CDR3 region has 15 residues. Trimming cost V 3 bases and J 2 bases; bases outside gene matches: 10. Germline CDR1 and CDR2: DFQATT and SNEGSKA (reference sequence). Written as DNA, the CDR3 is TGCAGTGCTAGGGGGAGACTAGCTGGTACCTACGAGCAGTACTTC. It codes for CSARGRLAGTYEQYF.

CDR3 region: CASSQVVLYEQYF. DNA for the CDR3: TGCGCCAGCAGCCAAGTAGTACTATACGAGCAGTACTTC. The chain joins TRBV4-1 to TRBJ2-7; D unclear. Trimming pared 1 base from V and 4 bases from J, leaving 8 bases between. The germline CDR1 and CDR2 sequences are MGHRA and YSYEKL. The CDR3 contains 13 residues.

There are a few counts of this clonotype. J is TRBJ1-2 and V is TRBV5-1; 10 positions match TRBD1. CDR3 length equals 17 residues. Germline V gives CDR1 SGHRS, CDR2 YFSETQ. V shed 0 bases, J shed 2 bases, and the junction held 7 bases outside the gene matches. The CDR3 loop reads CASSLDTPGQGNYGYTF. CDR3 coding DNA: TGCGCCAGCAGCTTGGATACACCGGGACAGGGGAACTATGGCTACACCTTC.

This clonotype was picked up a small number of times. The chain recombines TRBV7-6 with TRBJ2-5; no reliable D call. The V and J ends lost 2 bases and 3 bases respectively, with 7 bases between them. Germline-derived CDR1 and CDR2 are SGHVS and FNYEAQ. CDR3 length equals 13 residues. For the CDR3, the DNA is TGTGCCAGCAGCTTAAGCTGGAAAGAGACCCAGTACTTC. Amino acids: CASSLSWKETQYF. The full variable domain, with the rest looked up from reference TRBV7-6 and TRBJ2-5, is GAGVSQSPRYKVTKRGQDVALRCDPISGHVSLYWYRQALGQGPEFLTYFNYEAQQDKSGLPNDRFSAERPEGSISTLTIQRTEQRDSAMYRCASSLSWKETQYFGPGTRLLVL.